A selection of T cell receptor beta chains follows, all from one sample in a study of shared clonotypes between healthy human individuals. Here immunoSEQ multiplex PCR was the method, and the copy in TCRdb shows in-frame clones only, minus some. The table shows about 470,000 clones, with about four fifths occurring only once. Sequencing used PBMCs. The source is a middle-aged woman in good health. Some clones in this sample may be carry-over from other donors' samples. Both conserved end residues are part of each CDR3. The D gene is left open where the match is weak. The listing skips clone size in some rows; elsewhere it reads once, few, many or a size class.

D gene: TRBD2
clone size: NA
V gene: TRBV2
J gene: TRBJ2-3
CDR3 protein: CASSGRGRARTDTQYF
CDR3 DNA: TGTGCCAGCAGTGGCCGCGGGAGGGCCCGCACAGATACGCAGTATTTT

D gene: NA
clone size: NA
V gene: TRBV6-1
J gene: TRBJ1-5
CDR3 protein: CASSATGSNQPQHF
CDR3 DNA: TGTGCCAGCAGTGCAACAGGAAGCAATCAGCCCCAGCATTTT

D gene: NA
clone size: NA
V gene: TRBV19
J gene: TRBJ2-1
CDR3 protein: CATSTAIGYNEQFF
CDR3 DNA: TGTGCCACCAGTACCGCAATAGGGTACAATGAGCAGTTCTTC

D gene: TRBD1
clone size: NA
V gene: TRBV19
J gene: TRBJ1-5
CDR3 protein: CASRKNRGADQPQHF
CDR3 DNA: TGTGCCAGTAGGAAAAACAGGGGTGCGGATCAGCCCCAGCATTTT

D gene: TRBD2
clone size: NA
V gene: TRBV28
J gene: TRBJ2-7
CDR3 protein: CASSSTSGAYEQYF
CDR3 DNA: TGTGCCAGCAGTTCCACTAGCGGAGCCTACGAGCAGTACTTC

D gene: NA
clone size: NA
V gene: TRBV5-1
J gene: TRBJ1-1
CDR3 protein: CASSLVGGSNTEAFF
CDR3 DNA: TGCGCCAGCAGCTTGGTAGGGGGATCGAACACTGAAGCTTTCTTT

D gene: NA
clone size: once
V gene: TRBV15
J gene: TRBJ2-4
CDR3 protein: CATSAGGVGNIQYF
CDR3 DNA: TGTGCCACCAGCGCCGGAGGGGTGGGAAACATTCAGTACTTC

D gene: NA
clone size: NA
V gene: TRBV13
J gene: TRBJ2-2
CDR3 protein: CASSLSTGELFF
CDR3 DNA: TGTGCCAGCAGCTTATCTACCGGGGAGCTGTTTTTT

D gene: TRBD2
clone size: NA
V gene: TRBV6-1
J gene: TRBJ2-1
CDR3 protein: CASSEFSGLARGSYNEQFF
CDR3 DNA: TGTGCCAGCAGTGAATTTTCGGGACTAGCGAGGGGGTCCTACAATGAGCAGTTCTTC

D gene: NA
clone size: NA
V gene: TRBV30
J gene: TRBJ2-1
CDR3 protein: CACKGGQNEQFF
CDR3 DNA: TGTGCCTGTAAGGGGGGCCAGAATGAGCAGTTCTTC

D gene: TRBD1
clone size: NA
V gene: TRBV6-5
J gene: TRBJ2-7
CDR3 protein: CASRGRGQGSYEQYF
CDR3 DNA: TGTGCCAGCAGGGGTAGAGGACAGGGCTCCTACGAGCAGTACTTC

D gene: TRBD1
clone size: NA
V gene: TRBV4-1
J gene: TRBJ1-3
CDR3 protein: CASSQETGPFSGNTIYF
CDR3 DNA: TGCGCCAGCAGCCAAGAGACAGGGCCGTTCTCTGGAAACACCATATATTTT

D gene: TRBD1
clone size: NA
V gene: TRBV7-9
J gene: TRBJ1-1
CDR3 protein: CASSYWTGVTTEAFF
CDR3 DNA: TGTGCCAGCAGCTATTGGACAGGAGTAACCACTGAAGCTTTCTTT

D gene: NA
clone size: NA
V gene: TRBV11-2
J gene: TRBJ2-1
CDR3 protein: CASARRINNEQFF
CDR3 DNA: TGTGCCAGCGCTCGACGGATTAACAATGAGCAGTTCTTC

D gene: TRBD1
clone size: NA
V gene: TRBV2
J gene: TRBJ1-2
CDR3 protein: CASSPLDRAGGYTF
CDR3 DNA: TGTGCCAGCAGTCCCCTGGACAGGGCCGGTGGCTACACCTTC

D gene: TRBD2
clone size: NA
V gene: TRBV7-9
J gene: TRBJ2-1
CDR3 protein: CASSLAGLVLYNEQFF
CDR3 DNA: TGTGCCAGCAGCTTAGCGGGACTAGTACTCTACAATGAGCAGTTCTTC

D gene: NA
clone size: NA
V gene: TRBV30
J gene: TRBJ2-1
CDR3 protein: CAWSALSAYNEQFF
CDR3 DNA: TGTGCCTGGAGCGCTCTCAGCGCGTACAATGAGCAGTTCTTC

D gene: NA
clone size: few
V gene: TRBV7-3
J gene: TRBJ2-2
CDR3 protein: CASSLMGGDRTGELFF
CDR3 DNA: TGTGCCAGCAGCTTAATGGGGGGCGATAGGACCGGGGAGCTGTTTTTT

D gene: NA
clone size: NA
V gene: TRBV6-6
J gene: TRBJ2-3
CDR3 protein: CASSYSISTDTQYF
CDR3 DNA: TGTGCCAGCAGTTACTCGATCTCAACAGATACGCAGTATTTT

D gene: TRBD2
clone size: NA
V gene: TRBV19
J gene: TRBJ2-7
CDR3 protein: CASAGAGGVGYEQYF
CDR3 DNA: TGTGCCAGCGCGGGGGCGGGGGGCGTTGGCTACGAGCAGTACTTC

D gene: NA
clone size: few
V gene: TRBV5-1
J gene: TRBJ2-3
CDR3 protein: CASSLEVGLTDTQYF
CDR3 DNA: TGCGCCAGCAGCTTGGAGGTGGGACTCACAGATACGCAGTATTTT

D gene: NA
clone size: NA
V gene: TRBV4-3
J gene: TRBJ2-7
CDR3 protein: CASSQELPSERSYEQYF
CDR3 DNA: TGCGCCAGCAGCCAAGAACTACCCTCCGAAAGATCCTACGAGCAGTACTTC